What follows is one T cell receptor beta chain and its context. The target antigen is unknown. Genomic DNA (from each subset) was split evenly across several immunoSEQ plates. TCRdb's copy holds only in-frame clones and misses some; the assay was immunoSEQ multiplex PCR. The sample contains 1 million to 1.3 million clones, around three quarters of which appear only once. This CDR3 has 15 residues. This sample stems from a study of shared clonotypes between healthy human individuals. Study findings and constraints: Inspection by rarefaction showed sorted-subset sequencing to be incomplete despite large depth. Memory subsets generally showed lower estimated richness than naive subsets. Approximately 5% was the fraction of naive CD4 clonotypes found shared across a few donors.

What was sequenced was memory CD4+ T cells from PBMCs. Subset described: CD45RA-negative fraction. The rearrangement uses TRBV21-1 and TRBJ2-3; TRBD1 was called by the table and not checked on the DNA. TRBV21-1 is a known pseudogene. The sequence was obtained from a man younger than 30 in good health. Some clones in this sample may be carry-over from other donors' samples. The DNA for the CDR3 is TGTGCCAGCATCGGACAGGATCTTTGCACAGATACGCAGTATTTT. Encoded protein: CASIGQDLCTDTQYF.